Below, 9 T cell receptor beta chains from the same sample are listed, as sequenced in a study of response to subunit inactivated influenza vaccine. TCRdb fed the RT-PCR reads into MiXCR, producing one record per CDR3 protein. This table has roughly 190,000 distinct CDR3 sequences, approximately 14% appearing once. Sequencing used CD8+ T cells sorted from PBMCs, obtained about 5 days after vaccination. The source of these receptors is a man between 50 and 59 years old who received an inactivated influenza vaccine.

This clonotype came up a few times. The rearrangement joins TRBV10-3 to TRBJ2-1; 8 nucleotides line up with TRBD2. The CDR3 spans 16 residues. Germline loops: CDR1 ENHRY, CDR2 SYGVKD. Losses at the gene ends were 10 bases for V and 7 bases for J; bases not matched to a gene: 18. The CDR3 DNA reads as TGTGCCACCTCGACTAGCGCCAGCCCATCTACAAATGAGCAGTTCTTC. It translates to CATSTSASPSTNEQFF.

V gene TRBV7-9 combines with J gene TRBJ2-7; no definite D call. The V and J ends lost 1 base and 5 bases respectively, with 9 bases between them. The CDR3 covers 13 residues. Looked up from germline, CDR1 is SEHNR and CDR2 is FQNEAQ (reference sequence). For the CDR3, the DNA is TGTGCCAGCAGCTTAGGTGCGGTTGACGAGCAGTACTTC. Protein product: CASSLGAVDEQYF.

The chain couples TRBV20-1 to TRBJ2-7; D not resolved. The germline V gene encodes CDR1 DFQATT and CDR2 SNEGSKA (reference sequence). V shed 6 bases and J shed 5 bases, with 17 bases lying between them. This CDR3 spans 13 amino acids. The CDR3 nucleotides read TGCAGTGCCGATCCCGGTTCGGCAGACGAGCAGTACTTC. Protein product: CSADPGSADEQYF.

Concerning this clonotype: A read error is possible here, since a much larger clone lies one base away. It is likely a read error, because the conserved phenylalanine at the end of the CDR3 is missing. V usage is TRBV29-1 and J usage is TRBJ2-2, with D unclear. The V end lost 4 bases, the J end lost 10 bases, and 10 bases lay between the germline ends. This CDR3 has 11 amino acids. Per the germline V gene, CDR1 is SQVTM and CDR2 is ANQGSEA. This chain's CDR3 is CSVVFGPELFS. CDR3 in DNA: TGCAGCGTTGTTTTCGGCCCGGAGCTGTTTTCT.

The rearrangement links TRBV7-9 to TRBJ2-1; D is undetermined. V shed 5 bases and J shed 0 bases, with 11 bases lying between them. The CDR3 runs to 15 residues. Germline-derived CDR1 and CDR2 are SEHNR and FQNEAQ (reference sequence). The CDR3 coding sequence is TGTGCCAGCAGCCTCCTTCTCGGCTCCTACAATGAGCAGTTCTTC. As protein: CASSLLLGSYNEQFF.

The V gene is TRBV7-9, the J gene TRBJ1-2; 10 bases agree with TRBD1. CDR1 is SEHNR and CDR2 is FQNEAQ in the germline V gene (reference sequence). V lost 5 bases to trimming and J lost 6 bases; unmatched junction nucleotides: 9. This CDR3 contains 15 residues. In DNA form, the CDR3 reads TGTGCCAGCAGCCCCGACAGGGGGCTCGTCGATGGCTACACCTTC. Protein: CASSPDRGLVDGYTF.

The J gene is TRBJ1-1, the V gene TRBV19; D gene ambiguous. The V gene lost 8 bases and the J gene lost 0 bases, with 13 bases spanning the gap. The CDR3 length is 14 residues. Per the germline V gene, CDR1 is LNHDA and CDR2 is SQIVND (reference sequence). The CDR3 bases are TGTGCCAGTGGAGCCGGGATTTTGAACACTGAAGCTTTCTTT. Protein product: CASGAGILNTEAFF.

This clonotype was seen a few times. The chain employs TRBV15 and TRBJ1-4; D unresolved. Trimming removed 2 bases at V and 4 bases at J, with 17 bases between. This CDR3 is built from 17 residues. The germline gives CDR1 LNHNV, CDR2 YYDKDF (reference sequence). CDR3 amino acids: CATSRIGPLPFNEKLFF. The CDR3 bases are TGTGCCACCAGCAGAATAGGACCTCTCCCCTTTAATGAAAAACTGTTTTTT.

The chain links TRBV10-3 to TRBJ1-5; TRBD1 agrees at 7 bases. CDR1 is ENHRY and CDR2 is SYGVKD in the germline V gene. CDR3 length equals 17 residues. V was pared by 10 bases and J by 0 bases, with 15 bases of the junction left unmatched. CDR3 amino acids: CATSTGTRQYSNQPQHF. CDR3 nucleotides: TGTGCCACTTCGACAGGGACCCGACAATATAGCAATCAGCCCCAGCATTTT.